This T cell receptor beta chain was captured in a study of CD8+ T cells in alopecia areata. Germline-derived CDR1 and CDR2 are LGHNA and YSLEER. Trimming took 0 bases from V and 0 from J, leaving 12 bases between them. The CDR3 is made up of 17 amino acids. Treatment specified: oral pan-JAK inhibitor, 5-10 mg twice daily. cDNA serving as the sequencing template came from extracted, reverse transcribed RNA. Produced via immunoSEQ multiplex PCR; TCRdb's table is partial and in-frame only. The data show about 220,000 clones, with roughly 56% seen just once and roughly 1.5% held by the top ten. This sample comprised CD4+ T cells sorted from blood, obtained at week 4, from a patient treated with tofacitinib. The rearrangement links TRBV4-3 to TRBJ1-3; no definite D call. This receptor was obtained from a human donor with alopecia areata. The CDR3 DNA follows: TGCGCCAGCAGCCAAGAGGCAGGTACCAACTCTGGAAACACCATATATTTT. It specifies CASSQEAGTNSGNTIYF.